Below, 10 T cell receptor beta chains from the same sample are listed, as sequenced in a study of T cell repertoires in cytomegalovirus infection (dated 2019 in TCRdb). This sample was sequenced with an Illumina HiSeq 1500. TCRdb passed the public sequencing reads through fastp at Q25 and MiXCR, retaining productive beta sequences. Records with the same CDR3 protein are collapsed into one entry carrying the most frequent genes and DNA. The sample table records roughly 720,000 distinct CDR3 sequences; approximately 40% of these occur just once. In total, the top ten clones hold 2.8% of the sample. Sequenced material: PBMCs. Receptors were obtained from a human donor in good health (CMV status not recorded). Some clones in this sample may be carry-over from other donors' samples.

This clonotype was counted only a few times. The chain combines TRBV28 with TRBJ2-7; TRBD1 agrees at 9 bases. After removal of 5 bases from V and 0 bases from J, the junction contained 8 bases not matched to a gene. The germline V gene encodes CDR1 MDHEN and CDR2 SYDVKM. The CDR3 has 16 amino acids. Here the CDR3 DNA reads TGTGCCAGCAGTAGTCTGGACAGGGGCTACTCCTACGAGCAGTACTTC. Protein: CASSSLDRGYSYEQYF.

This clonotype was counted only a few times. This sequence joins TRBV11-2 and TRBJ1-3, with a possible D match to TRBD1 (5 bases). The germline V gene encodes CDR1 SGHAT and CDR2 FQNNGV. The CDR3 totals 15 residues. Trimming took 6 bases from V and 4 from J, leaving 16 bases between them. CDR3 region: CASRVRHRGGNTIYF. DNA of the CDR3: TGTGCCAGCAGAGTCAGGCATAGGGGAGGAAACACCATATATTTT. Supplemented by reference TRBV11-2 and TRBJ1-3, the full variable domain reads EAGVAQSPRYKIIEKRQSVAFWCNPISGHATLYWYQQILGQGPKLLIQFQNNGVVDDSQLPKDRFSAERLKGVDSTLKIQPAKLEDSAVYLCASRVRHRGGNTIYFGEGSWLTVV.

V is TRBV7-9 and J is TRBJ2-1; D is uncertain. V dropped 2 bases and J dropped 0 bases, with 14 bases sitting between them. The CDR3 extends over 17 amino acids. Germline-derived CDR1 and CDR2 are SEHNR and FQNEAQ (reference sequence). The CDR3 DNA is TGTGCCAGCAGCTTACCCCCGCGTGGCGGCTCCTACAATGAGCAGTTCTTC. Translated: CASSLPPRGGSYNEQFF. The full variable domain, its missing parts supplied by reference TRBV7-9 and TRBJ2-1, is DTGVSQNPRHKITKRGQNVTFRCDPISEHNRLYWYRQTLGQGPEFLTYFQNEAQLEKSRLLSDRFSAERPKGSFSTLEIQRTEQGDSAMYLCASSLPPRGGSYNEQFFGPGTRLTVL.

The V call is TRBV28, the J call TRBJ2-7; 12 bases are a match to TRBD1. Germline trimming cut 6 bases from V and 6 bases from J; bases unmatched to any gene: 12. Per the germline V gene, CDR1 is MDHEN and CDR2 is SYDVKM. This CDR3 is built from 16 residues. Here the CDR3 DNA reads TGTGCCAGCAGAAGACGCGGGACAGGGGGCCTGGGCGAGCAGTACTTC. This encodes CASRRRGTGGLGEQYF.

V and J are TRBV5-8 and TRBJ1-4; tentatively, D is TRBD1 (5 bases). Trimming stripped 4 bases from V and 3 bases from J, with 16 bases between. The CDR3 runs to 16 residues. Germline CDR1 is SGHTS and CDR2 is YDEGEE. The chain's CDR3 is CASSPGPSAANEKLFF. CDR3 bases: TGTGCCAGCAGCCCGGGACCGTCGGCGGCTAATGAAAAACTGTTTTTT.

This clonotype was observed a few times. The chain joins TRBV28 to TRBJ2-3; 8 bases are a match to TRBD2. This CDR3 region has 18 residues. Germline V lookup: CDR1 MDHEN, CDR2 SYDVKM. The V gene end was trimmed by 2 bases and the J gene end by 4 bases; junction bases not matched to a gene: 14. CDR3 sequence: CASSLINSAGGAPDTQYF. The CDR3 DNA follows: TGTGCCAGCAGTTTAATCAACTCGGCCGGGGGGGCCCCAGATACGCAGTATTTT.

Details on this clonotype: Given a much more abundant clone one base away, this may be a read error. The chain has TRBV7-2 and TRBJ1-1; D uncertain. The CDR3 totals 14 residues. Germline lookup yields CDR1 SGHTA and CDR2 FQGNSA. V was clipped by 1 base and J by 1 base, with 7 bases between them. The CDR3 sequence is CASSLVGENTEAFF. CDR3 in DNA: TGTGCCAGCAGCTTAGTGGGCGAGAACACTGAAGCTTTCTTT.

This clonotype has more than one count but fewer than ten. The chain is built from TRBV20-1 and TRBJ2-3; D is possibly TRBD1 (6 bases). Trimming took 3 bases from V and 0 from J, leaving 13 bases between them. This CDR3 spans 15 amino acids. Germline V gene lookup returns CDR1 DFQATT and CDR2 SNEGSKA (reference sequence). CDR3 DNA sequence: TGCAGTGCTAGGAAAGCAGGGGAAAGCACAGATACGCAGTATTTT. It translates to CSARKAGESTDTQYF.

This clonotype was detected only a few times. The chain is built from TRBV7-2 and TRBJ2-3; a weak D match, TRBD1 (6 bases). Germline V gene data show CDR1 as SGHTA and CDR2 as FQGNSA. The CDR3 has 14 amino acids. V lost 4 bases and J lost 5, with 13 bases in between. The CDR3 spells CASSSYRVGDTQYF. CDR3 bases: TGTGCCAGCAGCTCCTACAGGGTTGGAGATACGCAGTATTTT.

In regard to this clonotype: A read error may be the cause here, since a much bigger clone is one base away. The CDR3: CASSPYNHPQHF. The CDR3 DNA is TGTGCCAGCAGCCCTTACAATCACCCCCAGCATTTT. The gene calls are TRBV7-2 and TRBJ1-5; no clear D gene. Germline CDR1 and CDR2: SGHTA and FQGNSA. The CDR3 sequence is 12 residues long.